The present entry profiles one TCR beta chain with its context. This entry belongs to a study of human T cells and chemical hapten exposure. Study context: Upper-back patch tests with 0.01% DPC were read at 6 days.

The sample's time point: patch test 2, 6 weeks after DPC sensitization. Treatment: therapeutic diphenylcyclopropenone sensitization with weekly scalp DPC. Phlebotomy was performed prior to application of every patch test. The library tagged individual cDNA molecules with unique molecular identifiers. A single record per CDR3 protein comes from TCRdb applying MiXCR to the RACE reads. The sample consists of 330,000 or so distinct CDR3 sequences, about 6% of them appearing once. The CDR3 covers 15 residues. Germline values: CDR1 SQVTM, CDR2 ANQGSEA. V was shortened by 4 bases and J by 4 bases, with 19 bases between the two germline ends.

Sequenced here: whole blood, sampled in connection with sensitization to the hapten diphenylcyclopropenone (DPC). This receptor was taken from a young woman with alopecia areata. Some clones in this sample may be carry-over from other donors' samples. The chain employs TRBV29-1 and TRBJ1-1; tentative D call: TRBD1 (6 bases). The DNA of the CDR3 is TGCAGCGTTGGGGTGGCGGGGGCTCAGGGCACTGAAGCTTTCTTT. The encoded protein is CSVGVAGAQGTEAFF.